What follows are 6 T cell receptor beta chains derived from one specimen sequenced in a study of T cell clones after liver transplantation (dated by TCRdb to the late 2010s). The library was built by means of the immunoSEQ multiplex PCR assay. The table was pulled from immuneACCESS by TCRdb, which kept in-frame rearrangements only. Such tables lose some clones; where checked, under half of the loss comes from unresolved V genes, and the rest has no known cause. Here the sample has about 70,000 clones; approximately 80% occur a single time. The ten most abundant clones make up about 0.79% of the sample. The sequences come from CD4+ T cells from blood, collected 12 months after liver transplant. The receptors stem from a human patient who received a liver transplant. After a transplant, some T cells may be the graft donor's own cells.

The chain has TRBV25-1 and TRBJ2-7, with D tentatively TRBD2 (6 bases). Looked up from germline, CDR1 is MGHDK and CDR2 is SYGVNS. V was cut by 6 bases and J by 0 bases, with 15 bases left in between. The CDR3 consists of 15 residues. The CDR3 region has the DNA TGTGCCAGCAGGGTACCGGGAGATAGCTCCTACGAGCAGTACTTC. It translates to CASRVPGDSSYEQYF.

This clone has only a few counts. This sequence joins TRBV5-1 and TRBJ2-1; 11 bases are a match to TRBD2. The trim removed 5 bases at V and 5 bases at J, leaving 6 bases unmatched. This CDR3 contains 15 residues. Germline assignment: CDR1 SGHRS and CDR2 YFSETQ. The CDR3 reads CASRTGTSGNNEQFF. In nucleotides, the CDR3 is TGCGCCAGCAGAACCGGGACTAGCGGAAACAATGAGCAGTTCTTC.

The chain has TRBV2 and TRBJ2-5, with a tentative D call TRBD2 (7 bases). The CDR3 runs 15 residues. The V gene's germline CDR1 is SNHLY and CDR2 FYNNEI. Trimming removed 6 bases from V and 7 bases from J, with 21 bases in between. CDR3 in amino acids: CASSPLGGARGTQYF. Written as DNA, the CDR3 is TGTGCCAGCAGCCCCCTGGGGGGGGCTCGGGGGACCCAGTACTTC.

V gene TRBV29-1 combines with J gene TRBJ1-3; possible D gene TRBD1, 5 bases. Trimming removed 6 bases at V and 0 bases at J, with 15 bases between. Per germline, CDR1 SQVTM and CDR2 ANQGSEA. The CDR3 spans 15 residues. The CDR3 nucleotides read TGCAGCGTCCTCGGGACGGGGTACTCTGGAAACACCATATATTTT. It translates to CSVLGTGYSGNTIYF.

The V gene is TRBV5-4, the J gene TRBJ1-3; D is unresolved. The CDR3 is made up of 16 amino acids. Trimming took 0 bases from V and 0 from J, leaving 10 bases between them. Per germline, CDR1 SGHNT and CDR2 YYREEE (reference sequence). The CDR3 here is CASSLEEHHSGNTIYF. CDR3 in DNA: TGTGCCAGCAGCTTGGAAGAACACCACTCTGGAAACACCATATATTTT.

As DNA, the CDR3 is TGTGCCAGCAGCCCAGGCCATCTTAGCAATCAGCCCCAGCATTTT. This codes for CASSPGHLSNQPQHF. This chain joins TRBV11-2 and TRBJ1-5; D not certain. CDR3 length: 15 residues. The V end lost 5 bases, the J end lost 0 bases, and 11 bases lay between the germline ends. CDR1 is SGHAT and CDR2 is FQNNGV in the germline V gene.